Listed below are T cell receptor beta chains from one sample, sequenced in a study of shared clonotypes between healthy human individuals. Assay: immunoSEQ multiplex PCR; the TCRdb copy retains only in-frame clones and omits some. The sample lists about 590,000 clones, roughly 95% occurring once. Sequenced material: naive CD8+ T cells sorted from blood. These receptors all come from a woman aged 30 to 39 in good health. CDR3s include the opening cysteine and the closing phenylalanine or tryptophan. The size field is filled for only some rows; it gives once, few, many or a size class.

CDR3aa	v_gene	abundance
CASSTPGGEQYF	TRBV13	-
CASSRDSSYNEQFF	TRBV6-5	-
CASSLAGLAGGNEQFF	TRBV5-1	-
CASSEARVSYEQYF	TRBV2	-
CASSLRGGDSTDTQYF	TRBV5-6	-
CASSELGLNTEAFF	TRBV10-1	-
CASSEARLATYEQYF	TRBV2	-
CASSLVGGSEAFF	TRBV7-2	-
CASSFPRRTFTIESGAQHF	TRBV28	-
CSAVGKRDTTWGLFF	TRBV29-1	-
CASSQVWETKNIQYF	TRBV4-1	-
CASSEPDRVNEQYF	TRBV2	-
CASSLSGRPSDTQYF	TRBV27	-
CAIKRGPEAFF	TRBV27	-
CASSLGSSSGNTIYF	TRBV7-9	-
CASSPILTNEQFF	TRBV28	-
CASSPRVVGTLNTEAFF	TRBV7-9	-
CASTGSSSYEQYF	TRBV7-9	-
CASSLGSAAEQYF	TRBV27	-
CASSPAAATEAFF	TRBV28	-
CASSQYRTDTDTQYF	TRBV16	-
CASRPLYREKLFF	TRBV19	-
CASWGTGGETQYF	TRBV27	-
CASSPGTVKPLGNNEKLFF	TRBV28	-
CASSPSGSGHHSYEQYF	TRBV18	-
CASSHGGTEAFF	TRBV14	-
CASSDSQGAWNTEAFF	TRBV2	once
CASSHLSDREKLFF	TRBV4-1	-
CASSKDSEAFF	TRBV7-8	-
CASSQDPGQEEYF	TRBV14	-
CASSLPVGGEKLFF	TRBV7-6	-
CASSHFGAYNEQFF	TRBV7-2	once
CATSVAGYEQYF	TRBV15	-
CASSFGGKSYEQYF	TRBV13	-
CASSLENEQFF	TRBV28	-
CASSLLAGGAYNEQFF	TRBV19	-
CASSQDSSGDLWEEQIF	TRBV4-1	-
CASQKWGDVYEQYF	TRBV6-1	-
CASSQSEGLGYTF	TRBV4-1	-
CASSGPGGYEQYF	TRBV6-1	once
CSVETGSRNEQFF	TRBV29-1	-
CASSYTGNEQYF	TRBV9	-
CASSPLDRSTEAFF	TRBV6-1	once
CASSPAGPKAETQYF	TRBV13	-
CASSSAVPAGPNTEAFF	TRBV13	-
CASSLAQTGGFTYEQYF	TRBV7-9	once
CASSMRGPGTEAFF	TRBV19	-
CASSLMGQGAANYGYTF	TRBV7-9	once